This T cell receptor beta chain was captured by sequencing in a study of response to subunit inactivated influenza vaccine. MiXCR was run by TCRdb on the RT-PCR reads, yielding one entry per CDR3 protein. The sample lists 150,000 to 200,000 distinct CDR3 sequences, 10% to 15% occurring once. Trimming removed 0 bases at V and 3 bases at J, with 12 bases between. Germline V gene data show CDR1 as LGHNA and CDR2 as YSLEER. The CDR3 contains 15 residues. These data also featured in a second study, about T cells expressing NK-cell markers. That report notes: The authors generated TCR beta cDNA through 5'RACE template switching with UMIs. It was sorted CD3+CD56-NKG2C+, CD3+CD56+NKG2C- and CD3+CD56+NKG2C+ T cells that provided the TCR beta repertoires. The sorts in several experiments were restricted to alpha-beta TCR T cells by an anti-gamma-delta TCR antibody. Each of roughly 6 donors carried dominant NKG2C+ clonotypes accounting for about 1.0-7.5% of CD8+ T cells. HCMV specificity of the expanded NKG2C+ T cell clones was not established.

Sequenced material: CD8+ T cells sorted from PBMCs, taken about 11 days after vaccination. The chain combines TRBV4-3 with TRBJ2-7, with a tentative D call TRBD1 (6 bases). The TCR was taken from a man in his forties or fifties who received an inactivated influenza vaccine. The CDR3: CASSQEPGTSYEQYF. In DNA form, the CDR3 reads TGCGCCAGCAGCCAAGAACCCGGGACAAGCTACGAGCAGTACTTC.